These 13 T cell receptor beta chains share one sample of origin, sequenced in a study of monozygotic twins with inflammatory bowel disease. TCRdb re-called the 5' RACE reads and catalogs CDR3 proteins one per entry, DNA excluded. The sample yields a few hundred thousand distinct CDR3 sequences, of which the top ten take up 1.6%. Sequencing used blood. The receptors here all came from a human donor with ulcerative colitis or Crohn's disease, or a healthy co-twin of an affected twin (not recorded which).

The chain combines TRBV18 with TRBJ2-7. This CDR3 has 16 residues. Germline CDR1 KGHSH, CDR2 LQKENI. The CDR3 sequence: CASSPRWTGGSYEQYF.

V gene TRBV25-1 combines with J gene TRBJ1-6. The CDR3 has 15 amino acids. Germline assignment: CDR1 MGHDK and CDR2 SYGVNS. This CDR3 reads CASSGTGSYNSPLHF.

The chain carries TRBV4-1 and TRBJ2-7; with no DNA, the TCRdb D assignment of TRBD2 cannot be verified. Germline V lookup: CDR1 MGHRA, CDR2 YSYEKL. There are 14 residues in the CDR3. This chain's CDR3 is CASSHDGTSNEQYF.

The chain links TRBV5-1 to TRBJ2-7. This CDR3 has 15 residues. The germline CDR1 and CDR2 sequences are SGHRS and YFSETQ. CDR3 loop: CASSLESNPSYEQYF.

The chain joins TRBV5-1 to TRBJ2-3; there is no DNA to check the TCRdb D call of TRBD1. The CDR3 covers 15 residues. Germline values: CDR1 SGHRS, CDR2 YFSETQ. CDR3 in amino acids: CASSPRDRSTDTQYF.

The V and J genes are TRBV24-1 and TRBJ2-7; TCRdb names TRBD2, which stays unverified in the absence of DNA. There are 13 residues in the CDR3. CDR1 KGHDR and CDR2 SFDVKD come from the germline V gene. The CDR3 sequence: CATSDLGPTGQYF.

The chain combines TRBV20-1 with TRBJ2-7; lacking DNA, the TRBD1 call made by TCRdb goes unchecked. The CDR3 covers 13 residues. Germline V CDR1 and CDR2: DFQATT, SNEGSKA (reference sequence). CDR3 sequence: CSAGTGRSYEQYF.

The rearrangement uses TRBV12-3 or TRBV12-4 and TRBJ1-1. The CDR3 covers 14 residues. The CDR3 sequence is CASSPMEGNTEAFF.

The rearrangement links TRBV5-1 to TRBJ1-1; TCRdb's D call, TRBD1, is unchecked because there is no DNA. The CDR3 has 15 amino acids. Germline V lookup: CDR1 SGHRS, CDR2 YFSETQ. The CDR3 spells CASSSASGKDTEAFF.

J is TRBJ2-2 and V is TRBV12-3 or TRBV12-4. CDR3 size: 16 residues. The CDR3 protein is CASSLSDRTNTGELFF.

This chain connects TRBV11-2 to TRBJ2-1; lacking DNA, the TRBD1 call made by TCRdb goes unchecked. Germline V CDR1 and CDR2: SGHAT, FQNNGV. The CDR3 runs to 16 residues. CDR3 amino acids: CASSSRTGASHNEQFF. The variable domain in full, completed from reference TRBV11-2 and TRBJ2-1, reads EAGVAQSPRYKIIEKRQSVAFWCNPISGHATLYWYQQILGQGPKLLIQFQNNGVVDDSQLPKDRFSAERLKGVDSTLKIQPAKLEDSAVYLCASSSRTGASHNEQFFGPGTRLTVL.

The chain employs TRBV5-1 and TRBJ1-4. CDR3 length: 14 amino acids. Germline V gene lookup returns CDR1 SGHRS and CDR2 YFSETQ. CDR3 in amino acids: CASSLSQSNEKLFF.

The chain joins TRBV29-1 to TRBJ1-2; TCRdb picks TRBD1, but there is no DNA to check that call. Germline loops: CDR1 SQVTM, CDR2 ANQGSEA. The CDR3 has 13 residues. The chain's CDR3 is CSVPDRANYGYTF.